Listed here is a single TCR beta chain. This sample was included in a study of blood T cells in healthy people across ages. This CDR3 is built from 13 residues. Per germline, CDR1 KGHSH and CDR2 LQKENI. Trimming stripped 4 bases from V and 4 bases from J, with 10 bases between. With a J-beta primer mix and a sample-barcoded 5' primer, a second PCR ran roughly 6 to 11 cycles. TCRdb itself ran the 5' RACE reads through MiXCR, one entry per CDR3 protein. The sample lists 600,000 to 1,000,000 distinct CDR3 sequences, 58% occurring once. Sequencing used blood. The receptor comes from a man under 40 in good health. The rearrangement links TRBV18 to TRBJ1-2; D gene uncertain. The CDR3 DNA reads as TGTGCCAGCTCACATCCCCCAATCTATGGCTACACCTTC. It is translated as CASSHPPIYGYTF.